The rows below give T cell receptor beta chains drawn from one sample of a study of regulatory T cells in long-lasting Graves disease. Each CDR3 protein is one row after TCRdb ran MiXCR on the multiplex PCR reads. The sample has fewer than 650,000 distinct CDR3 sequences; about 15% are singletons. These data are also associated with another study on T cells in Graves' hyperthyroidism and ophthalmopathy.

The sample here was peripheral blood mononuclear cells (PBMCs), taken at new diagnosis, from a patient treated with antithyroid drugs. The receptors derive from a woman in her 30s with Graves disease. Each CDR3 is given with its conserved first and last residue. A D gene is named only where the DNA matches it firmly. Clone size is shown for a subset of rows, as once, few, many or a class of expanded clone.

v_gene: TRBV10-1; abundance: -; j_gene: TRBJ1-1; d_gene: -; CDR3aa: CASSESIQGTSRAFF; CDR3nt: TGCGCCAGCAGTGAGTCGATACAGGGTACAAGTCGGGCTTTCTTT
v_gene: TRBV12-5; abundance: -; j_gene: TRBJ2-5; d_gene: TRBD1; CDR3aa: CASGLVLDRAPMGPQYF; CDR3nt: TGTGCTAGTGGTTTGGTACTGGACAGGGCACCAATGGGCCCCCAGTACTTC
v_gene: TRBV6-9; abundance: -; j_gene: TRBJ1-3; d_gene: -; CDR3aa: CASSYAWTEGNTIYF; CDR3nt: TGTGCCAGCAGTTACGCTTGGACAGAAGGAAACACCATATATTTT
v_gene: TRBV28; abundance: many; j_gene: TRBJ2-5; d_gene: -; CDR3aa: CASSLPSPGETQYF; CDR3nt: TGTGCCAGCAGTTTACCTAGTCCTGGGGAGACCCAGTACTTC
v_gene: TRBV3-1; abundance: few; j_gene: TRBJ2-7; d_gene: TRBD2; CDR3aa: CASSITTSGTNEQYF; CDR3nt: TGTGCCAGCAGCATTACGACTAGCGGAACTAACGAGCAGTACTTC
v_gene: TRBV10-3; abundance: -; j_gene: TRBJ1-1; d_gene: TRBD1; CDR3aa: CAISGQGGLVPEAFF; CDR3nt: TGTGCCATCAGTGGACAGGGCGGCCTCGTCCCTGAAGCTTTCTTT
v_gene: TRBV10-3; abundance: -; j_gene: TRBJ2-1; d_gene: -; CDR3aa: CATGDFRNEQFF; CDR3nt: TGTGCCACTGGGGACTTTCGGAATGAGCAGTTCTTC
v_gene: TRBV20-1; abundance: once; j_gene: TRBJ2-1; d_gene: -; CDR3aa: CSARRDNNEQFF; CDR3nt: TGCAGTGCTCGACGAGACAACAATGAGCAGTTCTTC
v_gene: TRBV19; abundance: -; j_gene: TRBJ2-1; d_gene: -; CDR3aa: CASSKAMSPHEQFF; CDR3nt: TGTGCCAGTAGTAAGGCCATGTCTCCCCATGAGCAGTTCTTC
v_gene: TRBV20-1; abundance: many; j_gene: TRBJ2-4; d_gene: -; CDR3aa: CSATHSGGVHHIQYF; CDR3nt: TGCAGTGCTACCCACTCTGGCGGGGTACACCACATTCAGTACTTC